These 9 T cell receptor beta chains were sequenced from one sample in a study of T cell repertoires in cytomegalovirus infection. TCRdb processed the reads anew with MiXCR; each CDR3 protein has one entry. The sample shows about 230,000 distinct CDR3 sequences, roughly 6.5% of them seen only once. The source material was PBMCs. These receptors were collected from a human donor in good health (CMV status not recorded). Some clones in this sample may be carry-over from other donors' samples.

This clonotype was recorded at least ten times. V is TRBV3-1 and J is TRBJ2-5, with 7 bases that match TRBD1. Germline V gene lookup returns CDR1 LGHDT and CDR2 YNNKEL (reference sequence). The CDR3 sequence is 15 residues long. Trimming took 2 bases from V and 2 from J; bases not matched to a gene: 5. In DNA form, the CDR3 reads TGTGCCAGCAGCCAACCGGGACAGACGCAAGAGACCCAGTACTTC. It is translated as CASSQPGQTQETQYF.

This clonotype was found many times. The chain couples TRBV5-1 to TRBJ2-2; D is unclear. In germline, CDR1 is SGHRS, CDR2 YFSETQ. This CDR3 has 15 residues. Trimming removed 0 bases at V and 6 bases at J, with 12 bases between. The CDR3 here is CASSLGPTWAGELFF. In DNA, the CDR3 is TGCGCCAGCAGCTTGGGACCCACTTGGGCCGGGGAGCTGTTTTTT.

In this sample, this clonotype turned up many times. V and J are TRBV11-2 and TRBJ1-1; 9 nucleotides match TRBD1. The CDR3 has 14 residues. V gave up 5 bases and J gave up 3 bases; unmatched junction bases: 4. Germline V lookup: CDR1 SGHAT, CDR2 FQNNGV. The DNA of the CDR3 is TGTGCCAGCAGCCTCCGGGACAGGGACACTGAAGCTTTCTTT. Protein product: CASSLRDRDTEAFF.

This clonotype was counted at least ten times. The chain couples TRBV7-2 to TRBJ2-5, with a weak D call TRBD2 (5 bases). Germline loops: CDR1 SGHTA, CDR2 FQGNSA. CDR3 length: 14 amino acids. V was trimmed by 1 base and J by 5 bases, leaving 11 bases between them. CDR3 sequence: CASSLVRGYETQYF. CDR3 bases: TGTGCCAGCAGCTTAGTACGGGGATACGAGACCCAGTACTTC.

The J gene is TRBJ2-7, the V gene TRBV5-6; 8 nucleotides match TRBD2. Germline V gene data show CDR1 as SGHDT and CDR2 as YYEEEE. The CDR3 loop spans 15 amino acids. Losses at the gene ends were 7 bases for V and 5 bases for J; bases not matched to a gene: 14. CDR3 in amino acids: CASSVAGGWNDEQYF. Written as DNA, the CDR3 is TGTGCCAGCTCTGTTGCGGGGGGCTGGAATGACGAGCAGTACTTC. Complete variable domain (other parts from reference TRBV5-6 and TRBJ2-7): DAGVTQSPTHLIKTRGQQVTLRCSPKSGHDTVSWYQQALGQGPQFIFQYYEEEERQRGNFPDRFSGHQFPNYSSELNVNALLLGDSALYLCASSVAGGWNDEQYFGPGTRLTVT.

This clonotype was recorded a few times. This chain joins TRBV29-1 and TRBJ1-4; weak D call: TRBD1 (5 bases). From germline, CDR1 is SQVTM and CDR2 ANQGSEA. The V gene lost 5 bases and the J gene lost 12 bases, with 13 bases spanning the gap. The CDR3 has 11 residues. DNA of the CDR3: TGCAGCGTTCAAATGGGACGAGAACTGTTTTTT. Translated, it gives CSVQMGRELFF.

This clonotype was counted at least ten times. This rearrangement joins TRBV12-3 or TRBV12-4 to TRBJ1-1; D possibly corresponds to TRBD1 (5 bases). V was pared by 7 bases and J by 4 bases, with 13 bases between. CDR3 length equals 13 residues. CDR3 sequence: CASIRGPGTEAFF. CDR3 sequence (DNA): TGTGCCAGCATAAGGGGCCCGGGCACTGAAGCTTTCTTT.

This clonotype was found many times. The chain uses TRBV7-2 and TRBJ1-1; 7 positions match TRBD1. The V gene end was trimmed by 7 bases and the J gene end by 2 bases; junction bases not matched to a gene: 10. CDR1 is SGHTA and CDR2 is FQGNSA in the germline V gene. The CDR3 extends over 15 amino acids. The CDR3 is CASTSQGTVNTEAFF. The DNA of the CDR3 is TGTGCCAGCACCTCCCAGGGGACAGTAAACACTGAAGCTTTCTTT.

This clonotype was seen many times. This chain joins TRBV6-2 or TRBV6-3 and TRBJ2-7, with D perhaps TRBD1 or TRBD2 (5 bases each). CDR3 length: 11 amino acids. V lost 8 bases and J lost 5, with 10 bases in between. CDR1 and CDR2 from the germline V gene are MNHEY and SVGEGT. CDR3 DNA sequence: TGTGCCAGCGCAAGGGGAGACGAGCAGTACTTC. This translates into CASARGDEQYF.